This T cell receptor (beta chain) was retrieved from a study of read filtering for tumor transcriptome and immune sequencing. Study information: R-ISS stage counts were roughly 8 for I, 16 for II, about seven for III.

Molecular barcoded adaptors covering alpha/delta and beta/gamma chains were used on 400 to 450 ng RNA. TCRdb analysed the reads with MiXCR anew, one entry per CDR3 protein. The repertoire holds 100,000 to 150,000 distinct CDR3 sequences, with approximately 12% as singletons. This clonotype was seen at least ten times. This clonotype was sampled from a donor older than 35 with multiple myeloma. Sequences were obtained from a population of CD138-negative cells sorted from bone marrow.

The CDR3 reads CASSFPNTEAFF. DNA for the CDR3: TGTGCCAGCAGCTTTCCCAACACTGAAGCTTTCTTT. The chain has TRBV7-9 and TRBJ1-1, with unresolved D. This CDR3 spans 12 amino acids. Germline-derived CDR1 and CDR2 are SEHNR and FQNEAQ (reference sequence). Trimming took 3 bases from V and 2 from J, leaving 4 bases between them.